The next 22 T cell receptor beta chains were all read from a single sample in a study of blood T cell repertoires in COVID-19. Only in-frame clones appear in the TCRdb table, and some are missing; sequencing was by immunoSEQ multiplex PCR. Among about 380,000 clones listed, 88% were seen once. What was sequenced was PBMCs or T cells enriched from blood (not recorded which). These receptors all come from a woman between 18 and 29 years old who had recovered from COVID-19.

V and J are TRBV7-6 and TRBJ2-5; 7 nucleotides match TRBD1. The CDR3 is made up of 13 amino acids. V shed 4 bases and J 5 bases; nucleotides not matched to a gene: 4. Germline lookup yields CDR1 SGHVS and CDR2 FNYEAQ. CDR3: CASSSGQVETQYF. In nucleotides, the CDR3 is TGTGCCAGCAGCTCCGGACAGGTGGAGACCCAGTACTTC.

CDR3 coding DNA: TGTGCCAGCAGCGTAGCGCCTGGACAGGGTTCGGAGCAGTACTTC. Its protein product is CASSVAPGQGSEQYF. V usage is TRBV9 and J usage is TRBJ2-7; 8 bases match TRBD1. Looked up from germline, CDR1 is SGDLS and CDR2 is YYNGEE. The CDR3 sequence is 15 residues long. V lost 0 bases, J lost 7 bases, and 9 bases stayed unmatched.

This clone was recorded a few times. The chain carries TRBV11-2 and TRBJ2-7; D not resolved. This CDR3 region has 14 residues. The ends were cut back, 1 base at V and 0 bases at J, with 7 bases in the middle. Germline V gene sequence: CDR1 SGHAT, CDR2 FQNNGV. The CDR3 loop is CASSLAMSSYEQYF. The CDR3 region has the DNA TGTGCCAGCAGCTTAGCAATGAGCTCCTACGAGCAGTACTTC.

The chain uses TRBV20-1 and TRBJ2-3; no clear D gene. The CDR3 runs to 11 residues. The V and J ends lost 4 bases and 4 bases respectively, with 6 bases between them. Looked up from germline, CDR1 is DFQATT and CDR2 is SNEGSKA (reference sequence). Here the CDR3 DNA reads TGCAGTGCTACCGAGCCAGATACGCAGTATTTT. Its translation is CSATEPDTQYF.

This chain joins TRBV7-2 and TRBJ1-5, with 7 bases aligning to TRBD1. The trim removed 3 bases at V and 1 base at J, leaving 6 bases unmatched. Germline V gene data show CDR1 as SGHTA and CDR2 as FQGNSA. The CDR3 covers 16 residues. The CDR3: CASSLRVRGSNQPQHF. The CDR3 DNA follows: TGTGCCAGCAGCTTGCGTGTCAGGGGGAGCAATCAGCCCCAGCATTTT.

In DNA form, the CDR3 reads TGTGCCAGCAGTGAACGGGGGGATAGGAACACTGAAGCTTTCTTT. Translating gives CASSERGDRNTEAFF. The genes are TRBV25-1 and TRBJ1-1, with D possibly matching TRBD1 (5 bases). CDR3 length: 15 residues. Trimming removed 2 bases at V and 1 base at J, with 11 bases between. Germline V gene lookup returns CDR1 MGHDK and CDR2 SYGVNS.

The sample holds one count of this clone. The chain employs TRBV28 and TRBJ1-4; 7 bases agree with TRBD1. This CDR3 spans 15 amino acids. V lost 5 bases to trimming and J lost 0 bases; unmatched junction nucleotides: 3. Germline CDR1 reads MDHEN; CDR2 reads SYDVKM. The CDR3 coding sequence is TGTGCCAGCAGTCTCCAGGGGGCAACTAATGAAAAACTGTTTTTT. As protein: CASSLQGATNEKLFF.

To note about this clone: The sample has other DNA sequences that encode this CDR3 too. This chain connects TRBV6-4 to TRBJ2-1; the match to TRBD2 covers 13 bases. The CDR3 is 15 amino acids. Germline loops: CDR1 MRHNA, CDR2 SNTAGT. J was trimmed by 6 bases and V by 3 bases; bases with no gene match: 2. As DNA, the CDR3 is TGTGCCAGCAGTGAAAGACTAGCGGGGGGCAATGAGCAGTTCTTC. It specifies CASSERLAGGNEQFF.

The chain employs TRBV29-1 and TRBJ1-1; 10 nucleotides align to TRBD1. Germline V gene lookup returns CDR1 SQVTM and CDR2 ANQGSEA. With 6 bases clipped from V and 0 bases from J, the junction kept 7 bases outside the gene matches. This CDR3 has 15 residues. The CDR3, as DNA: TGCAGCGTCCTAAGGACAGGGGGACTGAACACTGAAGCTTTCTTT. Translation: CSVLRTGGLNTEAFF.

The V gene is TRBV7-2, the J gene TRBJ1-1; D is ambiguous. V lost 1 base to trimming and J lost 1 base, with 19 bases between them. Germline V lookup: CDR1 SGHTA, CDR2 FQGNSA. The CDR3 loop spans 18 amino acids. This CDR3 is CASSLVIHPPGGNTEAFF. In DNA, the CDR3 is TGTGCCAGCAGCTTAGTAATCCATCCCCCGGGTGGGAACACTGAAGCTTTCTTT.

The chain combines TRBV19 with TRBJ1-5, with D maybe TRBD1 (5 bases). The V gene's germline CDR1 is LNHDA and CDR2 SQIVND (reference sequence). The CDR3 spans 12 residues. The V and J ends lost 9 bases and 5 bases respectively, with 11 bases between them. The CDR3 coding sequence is TGTGCCAGCCTGGGGACTGATCAGCCCCAGCATTTT. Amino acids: CASLGTDQPQHF. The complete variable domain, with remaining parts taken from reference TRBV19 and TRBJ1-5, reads DGGITQSPKYLFRKEGQNVTLSCEQNLNHDAMYWYRQDPGQGLRLIYYSQIVNDFQKGDIAEGYSVSREKKESFPLTVTSAQKNPTAFYLCASLGTDQPQHFGDGTRLSIL.

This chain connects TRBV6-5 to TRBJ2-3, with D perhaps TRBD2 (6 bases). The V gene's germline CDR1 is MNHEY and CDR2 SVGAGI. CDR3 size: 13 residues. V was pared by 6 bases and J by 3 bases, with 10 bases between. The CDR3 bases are TGTGCCAGCAGGCGGGATCTAACAGATACGCAGTATTTT. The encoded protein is CASRRDLTDTQYF.

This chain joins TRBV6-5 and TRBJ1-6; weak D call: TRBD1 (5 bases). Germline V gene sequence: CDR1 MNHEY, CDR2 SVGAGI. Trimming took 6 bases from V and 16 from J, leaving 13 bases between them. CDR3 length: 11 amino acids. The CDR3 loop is CASSPARALHF. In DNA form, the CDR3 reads TGTGCCAGCAGCCCGGCCAGGGCACTCCACTTT.

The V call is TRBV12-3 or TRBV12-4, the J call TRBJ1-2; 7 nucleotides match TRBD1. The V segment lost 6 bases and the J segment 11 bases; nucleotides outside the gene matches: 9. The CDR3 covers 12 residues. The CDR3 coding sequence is TGTGCCAGCAGGGAACAGGGGACCCTTTACACCTTC. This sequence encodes CASREQGTLYTF.

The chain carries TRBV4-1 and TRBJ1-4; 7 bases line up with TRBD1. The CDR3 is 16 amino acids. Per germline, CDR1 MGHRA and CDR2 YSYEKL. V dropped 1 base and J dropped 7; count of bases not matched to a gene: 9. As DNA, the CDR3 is TGCGCCAGCAGCCAAGGGCTGAGACAGGGTACTGAAAAACTGTTTTTT. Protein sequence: CASSQGLRQGTEKLFF.

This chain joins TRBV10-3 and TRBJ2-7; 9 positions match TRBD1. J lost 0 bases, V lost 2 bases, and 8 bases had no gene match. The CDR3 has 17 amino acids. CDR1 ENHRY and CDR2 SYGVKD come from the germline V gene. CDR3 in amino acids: CAISEDPGQGSSYEQYF. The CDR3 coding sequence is TGTGCCATCAGTGAGGACCCCGGACAGGGGTCCTCCTACGAGCAGTACTTC.

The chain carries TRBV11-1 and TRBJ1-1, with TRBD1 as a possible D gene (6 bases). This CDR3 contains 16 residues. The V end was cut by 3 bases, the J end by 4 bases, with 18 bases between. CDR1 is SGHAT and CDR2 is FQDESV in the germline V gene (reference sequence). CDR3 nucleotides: TGTGCCAGCAGCTTGAGAGACAGGAACCACCCCACTGAAGCTTTCTTT. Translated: CASSLRDRNHPTEAFF.

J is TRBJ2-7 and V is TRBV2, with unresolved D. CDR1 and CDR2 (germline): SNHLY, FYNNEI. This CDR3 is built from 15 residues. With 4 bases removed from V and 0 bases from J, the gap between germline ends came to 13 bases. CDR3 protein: CASSGLANLSYEQYF. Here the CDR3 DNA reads TGTGCCAGCAGTGGACTGGCCAATCTCTCCTACGAGCAGTACTTC.

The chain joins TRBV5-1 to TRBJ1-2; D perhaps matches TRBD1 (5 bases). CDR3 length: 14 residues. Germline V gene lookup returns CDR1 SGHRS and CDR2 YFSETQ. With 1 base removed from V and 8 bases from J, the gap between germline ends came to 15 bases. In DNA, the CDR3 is TGCGCCAGCAGCTTGAACTCTATATCAGGGGGCTACACCTTC. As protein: CASSLNSISGGYTF.

CDR3 sequence: CASSRGQAYEQYF. CDR3 bases: TGTGCCAGCAGTAGGGGACAGGCCTACGAGCAGTACTTC. The J gene is TRBJ2-7, the V gene TRBV27; TRBD1 agrees at 8 bases. V gave up 5 bases and J gave up 2 bases; unmatched junction bases: 2. In germline, CDR1 is MNHEY, CDR2 SMNVEV (reference sequence). The CDR3 length is 13 residues.

CDR3 coding DNA: TGTGCCAGTAGTTCCGGACTAGCGGGGGTTATCCAAGAGACCCAGTACTTC. It yields the protein CASSSGLAGVIQETQYF. The rearrangement joins TRBV19 to TRBJ2-5; 13 bases align to TRBD2. The V gene's germline CDR1 is LNHDA and CDR2 SQIVND (reference sequence). The V and J ends lost 5 bases and 1 base, in that order; junction bases with no gene match: 7. The CDR3 runs 17 residues.

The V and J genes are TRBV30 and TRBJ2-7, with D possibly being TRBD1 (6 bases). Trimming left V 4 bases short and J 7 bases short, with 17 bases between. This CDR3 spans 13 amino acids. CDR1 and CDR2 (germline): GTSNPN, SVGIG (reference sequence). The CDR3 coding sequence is TGTGCCTGGAACCGGGACACCGGACGGGAGCAGTACTTC. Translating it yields CAWNRDTGREQYF.